This TCR beta chain was sequenced during a study of blood T cell repertoires in COVID-19. For the study at large: From the United States, Italy and Spain came samples of acute and convalescent COVID-19. The cDNA or gDNA used as material had been derived from T cells, B-cell-depleted T cells, or PBMCs.

Losses at the gene ends were 4 bases for V and 5 bases for J; bases not matched to a gene: 9. Germline V CDR1 and CDR2: PRHDT, FYEKMQ (reference sequence). This CDR3 has 15 amino acids. The authors' processing: Estimation of nucleated cell counts relied on the amplification of reference gene primers. Produced via immunoSEQ multiplex PCR; TCRdb's table is partial and in-frame only. The V and J calls and clone size come from that table; D and trimming were worked out from the DNA. The sample yields about 57,000 clones, 82% seen once. Material: peripheral blood. The chain links TRBV13 to TRBJ1-1; 8 nucleotides line up with TRBD1. This receptor was obtained from a woman aged 60-70 years with acute or convalescent COVID-19. CDR3: CASSSPGQGWTEAFF. The CDR3, as DNA: TGTGCCAGCAGCTCCCCTGGACAGGGATGGACTGAAGCTTTCTTT.